This T cell receptor beta chain was documented in a study of neurological immune-mediated disorders. This clonotype was seen ten or more times. TCRdb re-analysed the 5' RACE reads in MiXCR, keeping a single row per CDR3 protein. Of about 66,000 distinct CDR3 sequences listed, approximately 4.1% are singletons. The sequencing sample was made of PBMCs. This TCR came from a man younger than 45 with multiple sclerosis.

The CDR3 sequence: CASSLGGTVYEQYF. CDR3 bases: TGCGCCAGCAGCTTGGGCGGGACAGTTTACGAGCAGTACTTC. The genes are TRBV5-1 and TRBJ2-7; possible D gene TRBD1, 7 bases. Germline V gene data show CDR1 as SGHRS and CDR2 as YFSETQ. The CDR3 length is 14 residues. With 0 bases removed from V and 4 bases from J, the gap between germline ends came to 11 bases.